This TCR beta chain was identified during a study of shared clonotypes between healthy human individuals. About the study: A donor's plate count was three for CD4 naive and three for CD4 memory; CD8 naive had two and CD8 memory one.

J was trimmed by 2 bases and V by 6 bases; bases with no gene match: 3. Germline V gene data show CDR1 as ENHRY and CDR2 as SYGVKD. CDR3 size: 15 residues. Whole-study findings and limits: Estimated richness values were generally larger in naive subsets than in memory subsets. In a handful of donors, around 5% of naive CD4 clonotypes appeared in common.

The assay was immunoSEQ multiplex PCR, and TCRdb's table has in-frame clones only and misses some. The sample includes 550,000 to 700,000 clones, roughly 73% of them seen just once. Remarks on this clone: Its antigen remains unknown.

Donors had no recently reported acute infections or vaccinations and were HIV-negative. The chain couples TRBV10-3 to TRBJ2-6; 8 nucleotides align to TRBD2. The sequenced material came from memory CD4+ T cells sorted from blood. Subset here: CD45RA-negative fraction. This clonotype originated in a woman under 40 in good health. Here the CDR3 reads CAIRTGGTGANVLTF. The CDR3 region has the DNA TGTGCCATCAGGACGGGGGGGACTGGGGCCAACGTCCTGACTTTC.